The 2 T cell receptor beta chains listed next were all sequenced from one sample in a study of OX40 agonist ivuxolimab in advanced cancers. Profiling relied on immunoSEQ multiplex PCR, and the TCRdb table lists in-frame clones only, not all of them. Of about 22,000 clones detected, 84% appear once; the ten largest clones hold 30% to 35%. The sequencing here drew on CD4+ or CD8+ T cells sorted from blood, taken in a trial of the OX40 agonist ivuxolimab. The origin of the receptors is an adult with an advanced solid tumor such as melanoma, head and neck, liver or kidney cancer.

A few counts support this clone. The V gene is TRBV20-1, the J gene TRBJ1-1; D is unclear. The V and J ends lost 6 bases and 6 bases respectively, with 8 bases between them. CDR3 size: 10 residues. Germline lookup yields CDR1 DFQATT and CDR2 SNEGSKA (reference sequence). CDR3 in DNA: TGCAGTGCCCGCCATCCTGAAGCTTTCTTT. It encodes CSARHPEAFF.

The chain joins TRBV14 to TRBJ2-5, with a weak D call TRBD1 (6 bases). The germline V gene has CDR1 SGHDN and CDR2 FVKESK. Trimming left V 4 bases short and J 7 bases short, with 16 bases between. The CDR3 totals 14 residues. The CDR3 DNA is TGTGCCAGCAGCCGTGACAGGCCCGGGGCGACCCAGTACTTC. It specifies CASSRDRPGATQYF.